The clone carrying this TCR beta chain appeared once. Its antigen is undetermined. The data derive from a study of shared clonotypes between healthy human individuals. In the study overall: Each donor had three CD4 naive, three CD4 memory, two CD8 naive and one CD8 memory plate. The study's findings and limits: Naive CD4 clonotypes were shared across several donors at 4.5% to 6.5%.

The germline V gene has CDR1 KGHSH and CDR2 LQKENI. Losses at the gene ends were 0 bases for V and 5 bases for J; bases not matched to a gene: 4. The CDR3 spans 16 residues. In the authors' methods: ImmunoSEQ output lacked quality scores and full-length reads, limiting matched filtering. The assay was immunoSEQ multiplex PCR, and TCRdb's table has in-frame clones only and misses some. The DNA was the basis for D and trimming; V, J and clone size are from that table. The repertoire consists of about 2.4 million clones, with over 85% occurring once and the leading ten covering under 0.15%. The chain carries TRBV18 and TRBJ2-2; TRBD1 agrees at 9 bases. The clonotype comes from a man younger than 35 in good health. Sequenced input: naive CD4+ T cells sorted from blood. The subset denotes: CD45RA+ positively selected. The CDR3 region is CASSPPIGTGTGELFF. CDR3 DNA: TGTGCCAGCTCACCACCGATAGGGACAGGGACCGGGGAGCTGTTTTTT.